This TCR beta chain was captured by sequencing in a study of T cell repertoires in cytomegalovirus infection. Each CDR3 protein is one row after TCRdb ran MiXCR on the reads. The top ten hold roughly 50% of the sample, which has under 300,000 distinct CDR3 sequences, approximately 17% seen once. This clonotype was detected many times. Its antigen remains unknown. Study-wide results and caveats: The ex vivo response showed dominance by HLA-C-restricted CMV-specific TCR beta clonotypes.

This receptor was obtained from a human donor in good health (CMV status not recorded). Some clones in this sample may be carry-over from other donors' samples. Sequencing was done on a sample of CD8+ T cells from PBMCs.

This CDR3 reads CASSATGGNTDTQYF. The CDR3 nucleotides are TGTGCCAGCAGCGCCACAGGGGGTAACACAGATACGCAGTATTTT. V and J are TRBV7-8 and TRBJ2-3; 8 bases are shared with TRBD1. V dropped 5 bases and J dropped 2; count of bases not matched to a gene: 6. Germline loops: CDR1 SGHVS, CDR2 FQNEAQ. The CDR3 length is 15 residues.